This TCR beta chain was sequenced in a study of T cell clonality in common variable immunodeficiency. At least ten counts were recorded for this clone. No antigen is known for it. The observed sequence ends 3 residues before the CDR3 terminus, with the missing tail filled in from the germline J gene. Trimming removed 2 bases at V and 4 bases at J, with 7 bases between. Germline V CDR1 and CDR2: SGHRS, YFSETQ. The length of the CDR3 is 13 residues. Regarding the study as a whole: CVID subjects shared fewer TCRbeta clones than healthy controls did. What drives increased CVID clonality needs T cell subpopulation sequencing.

Clones were read by immunoSEQ multiplex PCR, and TCRdb kept only the in-frame ones, dropping some. The record shows about 34,000 clones for this sample, with no singletons present. The chain employs TRBV5-1 and TRBJ2-1; D is ambiguous. The receptor comes from a person aged 18-69 years in good health. Material for sequencing was peripheral blood mononuclear cells. The CDR3 is CASSLTQYNEQFF. The CDR3 DNA, read in part, is TGCGCCAGCAGCTTAACACAGTACAATGAG.